The 15 T cell receptor beta chains below all came from one sample that was sequenced in a study of T cell responses to AZD1222 COVID-19 vaccine. Measured with immunoSEQ multiplex PCR; TCRdb has only the in-frame clones, and not every one. The sample holds about 48,000 clones; about 86% are singletons and the top ten take around 7%. The input for sequencing was peripheral blood, taken 28 days after the second AZD1222 dose. These receptors all come from an adult who received the AZD1222 COVID-19 vaccine.

This clone has a single count. The CDR3 sequence is CASSGADNEKLFF. The CDR3 DNA reads as TGTGCCAGCAGTGGGGCCGATAATGAAAAACTGTTTTTT. The V call is TRBV5-8, the J call TRBJ1-4; TRBD1 is a possible D gene (5 bases). The length of the CDR3 is 13 residues. With 5 bases removed from V and 4 bases from J, the gap between germline ends came to 9 bases. Germline CDR1 is SGHTS and CDR2 is YDEGEE. The complete variable domain, with remaining parts taken from reference TRBV5-8 and TRBJ1-4, reads EAGVTQSPTHLIKTRGQQATLRCSPISGHTSVYWYQQALGLGLQFLLWYDEGEERNRGNFPPRFSGRQFPNYSSELNVNALELEDSALYLCASSGADNEKLFFGSGTQLSVL.

CDR3 nucleotides: TGTGCCAGCAGCAGTGATAGGGGGGGCGGCGAGCAGTACTTC. It encodes CASSSDRGGGEQYF. The chain has TRBV21-1 and TRBJ2-7; the table names TRBD2, a call not compared with the DNA. TRBV21-1 is recorded as a pseudogene. The CDR3 is 14 amino acids.

This clone appeared a single time. The rearrangement links TRBV29-1 to TRBJ2-7; 9 bases align to TRBD1. Germline-derived CDR1 and CDR2 are SQVTM and ANQGSEA. CDR3 length equals 14 residues. V trimming: 6 bases; J trimming: 2 bases; junction bases outside the gene matches: 8. CDR3 loop: CSVAGTGKTYEQYF. The DNA of the CDR3 is TGCAGCGTAGCCGGGACAGGGAAAACCTACGAGCAGTACTTC.

The CDR3 here is CASSSQIFDSPLHF. DNA for the CDR3: TGTGCCAGCAGCTCACAGATTTTCGATTCACCCCTCCACTTT. The chain uses TRBV7-8 and TRBJ1-6; D not resolved. The CDR3 covers 14 residues. Trimming took off 4 bases at V and 8 bases at J, with 12 bases between the two ends. Germline assignment: CDR1 SGHVS and CDR2 FQNEAQ.

The chain is built from TRBV3-1 (or the pseudogene TRBV3-2) and TRBJ2-3, with TRBD2 matching 8 bases. Germline assignment: CDR1 LGHDT and CDR2 YNNKEL (reference sequence). CDR3 length equals 18 residues. V gave up 1 base and J gave up 0 bases; unmatched junction bases: 9. CDR3 amino acids: CASSQAAAGAFSTDTQYF. DNA of the CDR3: TGTGCCAGCAGCCAAGCCGCAGCGGGAGCCTTTAGCACAGATACGCAGTATTTT.

This clone was observed a few times. The rearrangement joins TRBV28 to TRBJ2-5; D is perhaps TRBD2 (5 bases). The CDR3 totals 15 residues. V was trimmed by 6 bases and J by 4 bases, leaving 18 bases between them. From germline, CDR1 is MDHEN and CDR2 SYDVKM. As DNA, the CDR3 is TGTGCCAGCAGGCTCGGCCAAACACGGGGAGAGACCCAGTACTTC. Amino acids: CASRLGQTRGETQYF.

The V and J genes are TRBV6-2 or TRBV6-3 and TRBJ2-7; TRBD2 aligns across 10 bases. Trimming removed 4 bases from V and 4 bases from J; junction bases left unmatched: 7. CDR3 length equals 15 residues. In germline, CDR1 is MNHEY, CDR2 SVGEGT. CDR3 nucleotide sequence: TGTGCCAGCAGTTCCCCTAGCGGGAGCACTTACGAGCAGTACTTC. Amino acids: CASSSPSGSTYEQYF.

The J gene is TRBJ2-7, the V gene TRBV3-1 (or the pseudogene TRBV3-2); 8 bases line up with TRBD1. Germline CDR1 reads LGHDT; CDR2 reads YNNKEL (reference sequence). CDR3 length equals 15 residues. Trimming took 4 bases from V and 0 from J; bases not matched to a gene: 5. Written as DNA, the CDR3 is TGTGCCAGCAGCCGGGGACAGGCGACCTCCTACGAGCAGTACTTC. Encoded protein: CASSRGQATSYEQYF.

The chain is built from TRBV9 and TRBJ1-5, with D possibly TRBD1 on 6 matching bases. The CDR3 consists of 17 residues. The V and J ends lost 4 bases and 5 bases respectively, with 22 bases between them. Germline lookup yields CDR1 SGDLS and CDR2 YYNGEE. The CDR3 bases are TGTGCCAGCAGCCCAGGTGCCCCGGGGGGCGCGGATCAGCCCCAGCATTTT. Translating it yields CASSPGAPGGADQPQHF.

Written as DNA, the CDR3 is TGTGCCAGCAGTTTCCGGGTAGGAGCCGGCGGAAACACCATATATTTT. This codes for CASSFRVGAGGNTIYF. The V call is TRBV7-2, the J call TRBJ1-3, with no clear D. Deletions cut 6 bases from V and 4 bases from J, with 19 bases between. The CDR3 runs 16 residues. Looked up from germline, CDR1 is SGHTA and CDR2 is FQGNSA.

The chain has TRBV9 and TRBJ1-1, with 8 bases fitting TRBD1. This CDR3 has 18 amino acids. From germline, CDR1 is SGDLS and CDR2 YYNGEE. J was trimmed by 0 bases and V by 2 bases; bases with no gene match: 12. CDR3 nucleotides: TGTGCCAGCAGCGTGCAGACCATGACAGGGGCCTTGAACACTGAAGCTTTCTTT. It is translated as CASSVQTMTGALNTEAFF.

The V and J genes are TRBV7-2 and TRBJ2-1; TRBD2 matches 10 bases. The CDR3 totals 15 residues. The J segment lost 3 bases and the V segment lost 5 bases, leaving 4 bases of the junction unmatched. Per the germline V gene, CDR1 is SGHTA and CDR2 is FQGNSA. The CDR3, as DNA: TGTGCCAGCAGCGCTTGGACTAGCGGCTACAATGAGCAGTTCTTC. Translating it yields CASSAWTSGYNEQFF.

The gene calls are TRBV30 and TRBJ1-5; perhaps TRBD1 as D (5 bases). Between the trimmed V and J ends, which lost 5 bases and 1 base, there was a span of 6 bases. This CDR3 has 12 residues. Germline V CDR1 and CDR2: GTSNPN, SVGIG (reference sequence). CDR3 protein: CAWGGSNQPQHF. The DNA for the CDR3 is TGTGCCTGGGGGGGAAGCAATCAGCCCCAGCATTTT.

This clone showed up just a few times. The gene calls are TRBV29-1 and TRBJ2-1, with 14 bases that match TRBD2. Germline assignment: CDR1 SQVTM and CDR2 ANQGSEA. The CDR3 has 16 residues. V lost 3 bases and J lost 8; bases outside the gene matches: 9. This CDR3 is CSVDVGTSGSVDEQFF. The CDR3 nucleotides read TGCAGCGTTGACGTTGGGACTAGCGGGAGCGTCGATGAGCAGTTCTTC.

This rearrangement joins TRBV5-4 to TRBJ1-3; D is perhaps TRBD1 (6 bases). Germline V CDR1 and CDR2: SGHNT, YYREEE (reference sequence). V was shortened by 0 bases and J by 8 bases, with 9 bases between the two germline ends. CDR3 size: 13 residues. The CDR3 DNA is TGTGCCAGCAGCTTGGCAGGGGAGGACACCATATATTTT. Translation gives CASSLAGEDTIYF.